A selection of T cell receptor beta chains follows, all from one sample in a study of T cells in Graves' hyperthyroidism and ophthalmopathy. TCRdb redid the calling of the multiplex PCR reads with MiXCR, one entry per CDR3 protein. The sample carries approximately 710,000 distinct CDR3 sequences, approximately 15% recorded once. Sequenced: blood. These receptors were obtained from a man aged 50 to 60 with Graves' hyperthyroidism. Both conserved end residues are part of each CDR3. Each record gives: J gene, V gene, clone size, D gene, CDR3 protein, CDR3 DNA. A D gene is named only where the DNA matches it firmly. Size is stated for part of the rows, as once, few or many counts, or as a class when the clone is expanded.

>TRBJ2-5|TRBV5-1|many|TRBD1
CASSHRQGETQYF
TGCGCCAGCAGCCACCGACAGGGAGAGACCCAGTACTTC
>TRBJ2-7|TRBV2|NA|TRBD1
CASRKADRGYEQYF
TGTGCCAGCAGGAAAGCGGACAGGGGCTACGAGCAGTACTTC
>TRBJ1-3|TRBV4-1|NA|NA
CASSQSGDDTIYF
TGCGCCAGCAGCCAATCGGGCGACGATACCATATATTTT
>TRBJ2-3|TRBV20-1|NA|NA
CSARRPLDTQYF
TGCAGTGCTAGGAGGCCGTTAGATACGCAGTATTTT
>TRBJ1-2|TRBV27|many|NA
CASRPTGINYGYTF
TGTGCCAGCAGGCCTACCGGGATTAACTATGGCTACACCTTC
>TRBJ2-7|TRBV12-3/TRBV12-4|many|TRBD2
CASSQGLAGAYEQYF
TGTGCCAGCAGCCAGGGACTAGCGGGAGCCTACGAGCAGTACTTC
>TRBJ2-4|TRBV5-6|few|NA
CASKPKIWRVQTKNIQYF
TGTGCCAGCAAACCAAAAATTTGGCGGGTTCAAACCAAAAACATTCAGTACTTC
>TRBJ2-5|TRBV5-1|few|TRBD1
CASTTGQEETQYF
TGCGCCAGCACGACAGGGCAGGAAGAGACCCAGTACTTC
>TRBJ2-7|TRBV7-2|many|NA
CASSYQGSPVYEQYF
TGTGCCAGCAGCTACCAGGGGTCCCCTGTCTACGAGCAGTACTTC
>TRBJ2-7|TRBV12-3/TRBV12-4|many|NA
CASSFGLGSYEQYF
TGTGCCAGCAGTTTTGGATTGGGCTCCTACGAGCAGTACTTC
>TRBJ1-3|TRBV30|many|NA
CACRDSGNTIYF
TGTGCCTGCCGAGACTCTGGAAACACCATATATTTT
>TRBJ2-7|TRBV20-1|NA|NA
CSALFGEQYF
TGCAGTGCTTTGTTTGGCGAGCAGTACTTC
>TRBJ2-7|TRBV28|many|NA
CASRATSYEQYF
TGTGCTTCACGAGCGACCTCCTACGAGCAGTACTTC
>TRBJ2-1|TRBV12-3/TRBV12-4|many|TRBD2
CASSPWRGGSSNEQFF
TGTGCCAGCAGCCCTTGGCGGGGCGGGAGTTCCAATGAGCAGTTCTTC
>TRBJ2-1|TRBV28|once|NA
CASSRQLLGNEQFF
TGTGCCAGCAGCCGACAGTTACTGGGAAATGAGCAGTTCTTC
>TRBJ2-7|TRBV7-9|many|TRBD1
CASSPDRDYEQYF
TGTGCCAGCAGCCCCGACAGGGACTACGAGCAGTACTTC
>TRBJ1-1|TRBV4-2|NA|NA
CATGVRLNTEAFF
TGTGCCACAGGGGTACGGTTGAACACTGAAGCTTTCTTT
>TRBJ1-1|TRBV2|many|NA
CASSEEVTEAFF
TGTGCCAGCAGTGAAGAAGTTACTGAAGCTTTCTTT
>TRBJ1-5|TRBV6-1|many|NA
CASSEAPGSNQPQHF
TGTGCCAGCAGTGAAGCGCCAGGGAGCAATCAGCCCCAGCATTTT
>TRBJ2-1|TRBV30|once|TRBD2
CAWSATPGTSGIRYNEQFF
TGTGCCTGGAGTGCTACCCCCGGGACTAGCGGGATCAGGTACAATGAGCAGTTCTTC
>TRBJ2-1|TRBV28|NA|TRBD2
CASRAPGLAVSEQFF
TGTGCCAGCAGGGCTCCGGGACTAGCGGTTAGTGAGCAGTTCTTC
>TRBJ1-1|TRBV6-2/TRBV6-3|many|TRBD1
CASSWAGTGLNTEAFF
TGTGCCAGCAGTTGGGCCGGGACAGGATTGAACACTGAAGCTTTCTTT
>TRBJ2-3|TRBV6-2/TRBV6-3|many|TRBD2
CASSNPASGSADTQYF
TGTGCCAGCAGCAACCCCGCTAGCGGGAGTGCAGATACGCAGTATTTT
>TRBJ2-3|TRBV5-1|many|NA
CASSQSGDTQYF
TGCGCCAGCAGCCAATCGGGAGATACGCAGTATTTT
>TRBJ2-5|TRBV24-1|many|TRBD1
CATSDLRDRGKAARTKETQYF
TGTGCCACCAGTGATTTGCGGGACAGGGGTAAGGCGGCCCGGACGAAAGAGACCCAGTACTTC
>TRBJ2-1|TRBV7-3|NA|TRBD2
CASRTGTSGINEQFF
TGTGCCAGCAGGACCGGGACTAGCGGGATTAATGAGCAGTTCTTC
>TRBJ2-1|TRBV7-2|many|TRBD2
CASRRAGVNNEQFF
TGTGCCAGCAGGAGAGCGGGAGTGAACAATGAGCAGTTCTTC
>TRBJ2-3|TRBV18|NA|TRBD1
CASSSATGVADTQYF
TGTGCCAGCTCATCGGCCACAGGGGTAGCGGATACGCAGTATTTT
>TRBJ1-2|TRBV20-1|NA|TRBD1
CSAPPGQGIYGYTF
TGCAGTGCCCCGCCGGGACAGGGGATCTATGGCTACACCTTC
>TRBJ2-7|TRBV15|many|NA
CATSTFGYEQYF
TGTGCCACCAGCACTTTCGGCTACGAGCAGTACTTC
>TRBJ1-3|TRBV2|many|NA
CASSSGRRQTIYF
TGTGCCAGTTCGTCGGGCAGGCGACAAACCATATATTTT
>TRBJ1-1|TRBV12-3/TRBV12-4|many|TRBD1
CASSWQGATEAFF
TGTGCCAGCAGTTGGCAGGGGGCCACTGAAGCTTTCTTT
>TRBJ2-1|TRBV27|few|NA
CASSLSWSYNEQFF
TGTGCCAGCAGTTTGTCGTGGTCCTACAATGAGCAGTTCTTC
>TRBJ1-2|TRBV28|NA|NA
CASSLKSNGYTF
TGTGCCAGCAGTTTAAAGAGCAATGGCTACACCTTC